This T cell receptor (beta chain) was identified in a study of OX40 agonist ivuxolimab in advanced cancers. Study at large: Across the patients, intravenous ivuxolimab was delivered every 2 weeks at 0.01 to 10 mg/kg. Recorded diagnoses for dose-escalation patients were hepatocellular carcinoma, melanoma, renal cell or head and neck cancer.

Germline V gene lookup returns CDR1 SGHVS and CDR2 FQNEAQ. Trimming shortened V by 2 bases and J by 8 bases, and 4 bases separated the two germline ends. The CDR3 has 11 residues. Autoimmune disease history or systemic immunosuppression led to patient exclusion. TCRdb's copy holds only in-frame clones and misses some; the assay was immunoSEQ multiplex PCR. The table records about 36,000 clones, 84% of them present only once. This receptor was identified in an adult with an advanced solid tumor such as melanoma, head and neck, liver or kidney cancer. The chain joins TRBV7-8 to TRBJ2-1, with unresolved D. The sequenced sample was CD4+ or CD8+ T cells sorted from blood, obtained in a trial of the OX40 agonist ivuxolimab. The CDR3 DNA reads TGTGCCAGCAGCTTATCCGATGAGCAGTTCTTC. This gives the protein CASSLSDEQFF.